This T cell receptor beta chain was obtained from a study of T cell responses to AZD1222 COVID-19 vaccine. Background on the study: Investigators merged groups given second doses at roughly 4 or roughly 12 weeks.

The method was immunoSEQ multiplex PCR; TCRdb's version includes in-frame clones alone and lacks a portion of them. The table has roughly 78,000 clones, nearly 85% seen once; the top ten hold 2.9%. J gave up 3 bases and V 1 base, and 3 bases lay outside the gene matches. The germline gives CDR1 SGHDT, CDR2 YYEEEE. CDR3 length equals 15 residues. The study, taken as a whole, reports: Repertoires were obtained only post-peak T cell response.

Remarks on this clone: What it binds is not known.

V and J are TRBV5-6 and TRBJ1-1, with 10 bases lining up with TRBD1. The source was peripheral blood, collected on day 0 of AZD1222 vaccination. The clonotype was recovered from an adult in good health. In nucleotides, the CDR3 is TGTGCCAGCAGCTTGCTCGGGACAGGGGACACTGAAGCTTTCTTT. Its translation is CASSLLGTGDTEAFF.